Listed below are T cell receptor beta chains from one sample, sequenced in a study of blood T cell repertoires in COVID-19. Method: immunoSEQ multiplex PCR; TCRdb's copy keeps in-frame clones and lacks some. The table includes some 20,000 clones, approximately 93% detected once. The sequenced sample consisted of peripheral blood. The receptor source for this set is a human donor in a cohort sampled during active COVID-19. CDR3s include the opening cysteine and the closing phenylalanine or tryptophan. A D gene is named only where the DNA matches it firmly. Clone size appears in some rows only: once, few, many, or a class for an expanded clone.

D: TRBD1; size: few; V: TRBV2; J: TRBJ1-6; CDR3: CASSGAGGDRDPPLHF; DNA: TGTGCCAGCAGTGGGGCAGGGGGCGACCGCGACCCACCCCTCCACTTT
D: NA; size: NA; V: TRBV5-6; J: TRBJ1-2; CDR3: CASSRGGSRGYGYTF; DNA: TGTGCCAGCAGCCGGGGGGGCTCGAGGGGCTATGGCTACACCTTC
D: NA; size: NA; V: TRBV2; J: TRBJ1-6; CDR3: CASSVSTETNSPLHF; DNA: TGTGCCAGCAGTGTCAGTACAGAGACGAATTCACCCCTCCACTTT
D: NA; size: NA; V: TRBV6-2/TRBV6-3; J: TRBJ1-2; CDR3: CASSYSIPRANGYGYTF; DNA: TGTGCCAGCAGTTACTCGATCCCCAGGGCTAACGGCTATGGCTACACCTTC
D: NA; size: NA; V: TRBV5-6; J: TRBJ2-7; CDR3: CASSSTSFRRAYEQYF; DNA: TGTGCCAGCAGCTCTACTTCGTTCAGACGGGCCTACGAGCAGTACTTC
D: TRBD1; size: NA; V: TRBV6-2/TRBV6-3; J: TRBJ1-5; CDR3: CASSLGTGGRQPQHF; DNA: TGTGCCAGCAGTCTAGGGACAGGGGGACGGCAGCCCCAGCATTTT
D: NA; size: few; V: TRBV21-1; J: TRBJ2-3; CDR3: CASSNRVRTDTQYF; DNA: TGTGCCAGCAGCAACAGGGTCAGGACAGATACGCAGTATTTT
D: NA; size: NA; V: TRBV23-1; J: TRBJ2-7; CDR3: CASTRGTARNEQYF; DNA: TGCGCCAGCACCCGGGGGACGGCAAGGAACGAGCAGTACTTC
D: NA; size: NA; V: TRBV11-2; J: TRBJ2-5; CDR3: CASSSPRSANRGETQYF; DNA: TGTGCCAGCAGCTCCCCGCGGTCGGCTAACCGAGGGGAGACCCAGTACTTC
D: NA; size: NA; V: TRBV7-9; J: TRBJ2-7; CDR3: CASSLTTYEQYF; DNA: TGTGCCAGCAGCTTAACTACCTACGAGCAGTACTTC
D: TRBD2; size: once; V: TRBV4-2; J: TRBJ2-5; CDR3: CASSQDLATSGGAGETQYF; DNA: TGTGCCAGCAGCCAAGATCTTGCGACTAGCGGGGGGGCAGGGGAGACCCAGTACTTC
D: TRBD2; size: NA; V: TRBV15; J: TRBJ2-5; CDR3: CATSSPYGGRQETQYF; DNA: TGTGCCACCAGCAGTCCCTACGGGGGGAGACAAGAGACCCAGTACTTC
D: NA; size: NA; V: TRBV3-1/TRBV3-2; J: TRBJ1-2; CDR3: CASSQGVRSYGYTF; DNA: TGTGCCAGCAGCCAAGGCGTCAGGTCCTATGGCTACACCTTC
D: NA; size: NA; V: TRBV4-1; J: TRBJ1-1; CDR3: CASSQPGVGVTEAFF; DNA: TGCGCCAGCAGCCAGCCGGGGGTGGGGGTCACTGAAGCTTTCTTT
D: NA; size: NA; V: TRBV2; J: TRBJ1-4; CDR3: CASSVDRQTNEKLFF; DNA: TGTGCCAGCAGTGTCGACAGGCAGACTAATGAAAAACTGTTTTTT
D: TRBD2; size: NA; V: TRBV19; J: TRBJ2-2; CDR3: CASSPLSSGSRTGELFF; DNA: TGTGCCAGTAGCCCACTATCTAGCGGGAGTCGGACCGGGGAGCTGTTTTTT
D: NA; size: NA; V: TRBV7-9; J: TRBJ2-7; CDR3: CASSRLLGSIDYEQYF; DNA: TGTGCCAGCAGCCGACTACTGGGGTCAATAGACTACGAGCAGTACTTC
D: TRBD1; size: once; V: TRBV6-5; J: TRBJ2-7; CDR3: CASSHRGSYEQYF; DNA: TGTGCCAGCAGCCACAGGGGATCCTACGAGCAGTACTTC
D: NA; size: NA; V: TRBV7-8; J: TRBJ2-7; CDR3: CASSAGHPSYEQYF; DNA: TGTGCCAGCAGCGCAGGACACCCATCCTACGAGCAGTACTTC
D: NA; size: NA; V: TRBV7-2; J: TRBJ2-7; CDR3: CASSLGVAGGFDEQYF; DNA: TGTGCCAGCAGCTTAGGGGTCGCAGGGGGGTTCGACGAGCAGTACTTC
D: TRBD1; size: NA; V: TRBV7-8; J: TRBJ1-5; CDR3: CASTLRDRLQPQHF; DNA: TGTGCCAGCACCTTACGGGACAGGCTCCAGCCCCAGCATTTT
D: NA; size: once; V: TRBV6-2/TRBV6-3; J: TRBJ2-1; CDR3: CASSYGIEGGPWDEQFF; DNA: TGTGCCAGCAGTTATGGAATCGAGGGGGGGCCATGGGATGAGCAGTTCTTC
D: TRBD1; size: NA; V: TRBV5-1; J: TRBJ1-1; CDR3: CASSLVGTGVGSTEAFF; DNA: TGCGCCAGCAGCTTGGTGGGGACAGGGGTTGGTAGCACTGAAGCTTTCTTT
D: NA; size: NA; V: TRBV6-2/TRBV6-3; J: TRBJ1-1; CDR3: CASSYSDKNTEAFF; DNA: TGTGCCAGCAGTTACTCGGACAAGAACACTGAAGCTTTCTTT
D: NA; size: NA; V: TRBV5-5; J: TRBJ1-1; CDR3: CASSPGSFEAFF; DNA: TGTGCCAGCAGCCCAGGGTCGTTTGAAGCTTTCTTT
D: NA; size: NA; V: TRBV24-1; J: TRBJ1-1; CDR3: CATSVRRELNTEAFF; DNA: TGTGCCACCAGTGTTCGGCGGGAGCTGAACACTGAAGCTTTCTTT
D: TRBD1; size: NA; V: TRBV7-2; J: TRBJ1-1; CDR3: CASSMTGRNTEAFF; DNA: TGTGCCAGCAGCATGACAGGGAGAAACACTGAAGCTTTCTTT
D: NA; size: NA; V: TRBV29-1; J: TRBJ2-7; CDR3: CSVVGGDYEQYF; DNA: TGCAGCGTTGTAGGCGGAGACTACGAGCAGTACTTC
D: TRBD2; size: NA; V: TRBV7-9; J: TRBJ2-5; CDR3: CASSPSGGGRETQYF; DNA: TGTGCCAGCAGTCCGAGCGGGGGTGGGCGGGAGACCCAGTACTTC
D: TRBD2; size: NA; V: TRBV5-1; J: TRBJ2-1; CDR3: CASSLTSGSINEQFF; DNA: TGCGCCAGCAGCCTTACTAGCGGGAGTATAAATGAGCAGTTCTTC
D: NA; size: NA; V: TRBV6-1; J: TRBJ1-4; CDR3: CASSEAGSNEKLFF; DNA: TGTGCCAGCAGTGAGGCTGGCTCTAATGAAAAACTGTTTTTT
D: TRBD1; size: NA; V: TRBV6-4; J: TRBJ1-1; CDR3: CASSRSRTGWSKTEAFF; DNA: TGTGCCAGCAGTCGGTCTCGGACAGGGTGGTCCAAAACTGAAGCTTTCTTT
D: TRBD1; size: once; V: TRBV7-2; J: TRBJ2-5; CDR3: CASSLTSGQGFETQYF; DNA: TGTGCCAGCAGCTTAACCTCGGGACAGGGGTTTGAGACCCAGTACTTC
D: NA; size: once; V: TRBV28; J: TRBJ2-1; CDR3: CASLEGIEQFF; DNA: TGTGCCAGCCTGGAGGGCATTGAGCAGTTCTTC
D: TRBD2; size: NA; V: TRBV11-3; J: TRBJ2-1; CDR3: CASSSLGTSGSNEQFF; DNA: TGTGCCAGCAGCTCACTAGGGACTAGCGGGAGCAATGAGCAGTTCTTC
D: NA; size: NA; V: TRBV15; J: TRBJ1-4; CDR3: CATSRPGSRTNEKLFF; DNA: TGTGCCACCAGCAGACCGGGGAGTAGGACTAATGAAAAACTGTTTTTT
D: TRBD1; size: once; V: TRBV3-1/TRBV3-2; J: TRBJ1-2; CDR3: CASSQTGTGVAIRRGYTF; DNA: TGTGCCAGCAGCCAAACCGGGACAGGGGTCGCTATCCGTCGAGGCTACACCTTC
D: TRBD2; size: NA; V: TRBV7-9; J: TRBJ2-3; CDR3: CASSPGLAGRDTQYF; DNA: TGTGCCAGCAGCCCCGGACTAGCCGGGAGGGATACGCAGTATTTT
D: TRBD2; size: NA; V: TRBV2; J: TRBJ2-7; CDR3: CASSEMSVGLAGEFYEQYF; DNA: TGTGCCAGCAGTGAAATGAGTGTCGGACTAGCGGGAGAATTTTACGAGCAGTACTTC
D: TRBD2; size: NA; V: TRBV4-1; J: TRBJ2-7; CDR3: CASSQLGLAGGEQYF; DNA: TGCGCCAGCAGCCAACTGGGACTAGCGGGAGGCGAGCAGTACTTC
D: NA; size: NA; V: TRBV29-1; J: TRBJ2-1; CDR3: CSVRGGWNNEQFF; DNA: TGCAGCGTTAGAGGGGGATGGAATAATGAGCAGTTCTTC
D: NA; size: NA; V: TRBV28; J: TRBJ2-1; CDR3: CASSLRGFSNEQFF; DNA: TGTGCCAGCAGCCTTCGAGGTTTTTCCAATGAGCAGTTCTTC
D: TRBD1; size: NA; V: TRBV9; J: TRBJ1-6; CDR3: CASSVEGQGNSPLHF; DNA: TGTGCCAGCAGCGTAGAGGGACAGGGGAATTCACCCCTCCACTTT
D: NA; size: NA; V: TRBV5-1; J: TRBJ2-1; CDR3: CASALGLKDEQFF; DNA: TGCGCCAGTGCACTAGGTTTAAAGGATGAGCAGTTCTTC
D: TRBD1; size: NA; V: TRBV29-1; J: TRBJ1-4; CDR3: CSVEFRTGGWMTNEKLFF; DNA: TGCAGCGTGGAATTCAGGACAGGGGGCTGGATGACTAATGAAAAACTGTTTTTT
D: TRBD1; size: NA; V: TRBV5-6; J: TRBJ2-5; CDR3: CASSRGTAQETQYF; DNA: TGTGCCAGCAGCAGAGGGACAGCCCAAGAGACCCAGTACTTC
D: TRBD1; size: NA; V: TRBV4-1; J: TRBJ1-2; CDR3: CASSLQGAVGYTF; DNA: TGCGCCAGCAGCCTTCAGGGGGCTGTTGGCTACACCTTC
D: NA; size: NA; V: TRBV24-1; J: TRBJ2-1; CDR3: CATSDQNYNEQFF; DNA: TGTGCCACCAGTGACCAGAACTACAATGAGCAGTTCTTC
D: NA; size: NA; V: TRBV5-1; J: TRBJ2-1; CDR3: CASSLMGIYNEQFF; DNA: TGCGCCAGCAGCTTGATGGGCATTTACAATGAGCAGTTCTTC
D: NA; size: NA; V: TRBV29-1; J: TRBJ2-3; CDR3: CSVEDTGLSGYTQYF; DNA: TGCAGCGTTGAAGATACAGGGTTATCGGGGTATACGCAGTATTTT
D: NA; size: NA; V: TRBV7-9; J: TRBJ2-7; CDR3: CASSLTGGPGEQYF; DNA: TGTGCCAGCAGCTTGACGGGGGGCCCGGGCGAGCAGTACTTC
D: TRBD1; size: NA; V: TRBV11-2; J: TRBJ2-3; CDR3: CASSLRRQGATLSTDTQYF; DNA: TGTGCCAGCAGCCTACGGAGACAGGGGGCAACCCTTAGCACAGATACGCAGTATTTT
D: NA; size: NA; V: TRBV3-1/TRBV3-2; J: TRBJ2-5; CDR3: CASSFGGETQYF; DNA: TGTGCCAGCAGCTTCGGAGGCGAGACCCAGTACTTC
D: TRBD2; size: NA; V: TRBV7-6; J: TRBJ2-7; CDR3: CASRPSSGRKRNEQYF; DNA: TGTGCCAGCAGACCGAGCAGCGGGAGAAAGAGGAACGAGCAGTACTTC